These T cell receptor beta chains were read from a single sample in a study of blood T cell repertoires in COVID-19. The method was immunoSEQ multiplex PCR; TCRdb's version includes in-frame clones alone and lacks a portion of them. Of more than 200,000 clones in the sample, 85% to 90% were seen once. Sequenced input: PBMCs or T cells enriched from blood (not recorded which). These TCRs come from a man in his forties who had recovered from COVID-19. CDR3s include the opening cysteine and the closing phenylalanine or tryptophan. Each record gives: clone size, J gene, V gene, D gene, CDR3 DNA, CDR3 protein. The D gene is left open where the match is weak. Part of the rows lack a size; the others show once, few, many or a class for expanded clones.

clone size: NA; J gene: TRBJ2-4; V gene: TRBV11-2; D gene: TRBD1; CDR3 DNA: TGTGCCAGCAGCTTCGTACAGGGGGGAAACATTCAGTACTTC; CDR3 protein: CASSFVQGGNIQYF
clone size: NA; J gene: TRBJ2-7; V gene: TRBV4-1; D gene: NA; CDR3 DNA: TGCGCCAGCAGCCCCATACGCGGGGGCCCAACCTACGAGCAGTACTTC; CDR3 protein: CASSPIRGGPTYEQYF
clone size: NA; J gene: TRBJ1-2; V gene: TRBV6-8; D gene: NA; CDR3 DNA: TGTGCCAGCAAAACAGGGAACTATGGCTACACCTTC; CDR3 protein: CASKTGNYGYTF
clone size: NA; J gene: TRBJ1-2; V gene: TRBV27; D gene: NA; CDR3 DNA: TGTGCCAGCAGTTTAGGAGACACAGGCCATTCTGGCTACACCTTC; CDR3 protein: CASSLGDTGHSGYTF
clone size: NA; J gene: TRBJ2-5; V gene: TRBV21-1; D gene: NA; CDR3 DNA: TGTGCCAGCAGCAAAGTGGGGGGGCCGCGTCCACAAGAGACCCAGTACTTC; CDR3 protein: CASSKVGGPRPQETQYF
clone size: NA; J gene: TRBJ2-7; V gene: TRBV7-2; D gene: NA; CDR3 DNA: TGTGCCAGCAGCTACAGCGGTGAGGGAGCCTACGAGCAGTACTTC; CDR3 protein: CASSYSGEGAYEQYF
clone size: NA; J gene: TRBJ2-3; V gene: TRBV19; D gene: TRBD2; CDR3 DNA: TGTGCCAGTAGCCAGCGGGGGCTCCACACAGATACGCAGTATTTT; CDR3 protein: CASSQRGLHTDTQYF
clone size: once; J gene: TRBJ2-1; V gene: TRBV6-5; D gene: NA; CDR3 DNA: TGTGCCAGCAGTTATTGGGGCGGGAACTACAATGAGCAGTTCTTC; CDR3 protein: CASSYWGGNYNEQFF
clone size: NA; J gene: TRBJ2-1; V gene: TRBV13; D gene: TRBD1; CDR3 DNA: TGTGCCAGCAGCCGAGGAGGACAGGGCTACAATGAGCAGTTCTTC; CDR3 protein: CASSRGGQGYNEQFF
clone size: NA; J gene: TRBJ1-2; V gene: TRBV14; D gene: NA; CDR3 DNA: TGTGCCAGCAGCCAAGTATACAGCTATGGCTACACCTTC; CDR3 protein: CASSQVYSYGYTF
clone size: once; J gene: TRBJ2-5; V gene: TRBV24-1; D gene: NA; CDR3 DNA: TGTGCCACCAGTGAGCACCACAACAGGGCGTCCCAGTACTTC; CDR3 protein: CATSEHHNRASQYF
clone size: NA; J gene: TRBJ1-4; V gene: TRBV3-1/TRBV3-2; D gene: NA; CDR3 DNA: TGTGCCAGCAGCCAAAGTCTCGGACAGAGTGAAAAACTGTTTTTT; CDR3 protein: CASSQSLGQSEKLFF
clone size: NA; J gene: TRBJ2-1; V gene: TRBV19; D gene: NA; CDR3 DNA: TGTGCCAGTAGTACAGAAGCGTATACCTACAATGAGCAGTTCTTC; CDR3 protein: CASSTEAYTYNEQFF
clone size: NA; J gene: TRBJ1-6; V gene: TRBV20-1; D gene: NA; CDR3 DNA: TGCAGTGCATGGGACACCCGGCCCCACTTT; CDR3 protein: CSAWDTRPHF
clone size: NA; J gene: TRBJ1-1; V gene: TRBV27; D gene: TRBD1; CDR3 DNA: TGTGCCAGCAGTCCTACTTCAGGGGGATTCAGGACTGAAGCTTTCTTT; CDR3 protein: CASSPTSGGFRTEAFF
clone size: NA; J gene: TRBJ2-5; V gene: TRBV12-5; D gene: TRBD2; CDR3 DNA: TGTGCTAGTGGACGACCGGGGACTATACAAGAGACCCAGTACTTC; CDR3 protein: CASGRPGTIQETQYF
clone size: NA; J gene: TRBJ2-3; V gene: TRBV6-1; D gene: TRBD2; CDR3 DNA: TGTGCCAGCAGTGACCGACTAGCGGGAGGCACAGATACGCAGTATTTT; CDR3 protein: CASSDRLAGGTDTQYF
clone size: NA; J gene: TRBJ2-7; V gene: TRBV5-3; D gene: TRBD2; CDR3 DNA: TGTGCCAGAACCCGGGAGGACTCCTACGAGCAGTACTTC; CDR3 protein: CARTREDSYEQYF
clone size: NA; J gene: TRBJ2-3; V gene: TRBV4-2; D gene: TRBD2; CDR3 DNA: TGTGCCAGCAGCCAAGGGTCCGGGAGGACAGATACGCAGTATTTT; CDR3 protein: CASSQGSGRTDTQYF
clone size: NA; J gene: TRBJ1-5; V gene: TRBV4-1; D gene: NA; CDR3 DNA: TGCGCCAGCAGCCAAGATCGAACAGAGCCCTATCAGCCCCAGCATTTT; CDR3 protein: CASSQDRTEPYQPQHF
clone size: NA; J gene: TRBJ1-4; V gene: TRBV7-2; D gene: NA; CDR3 DNA: TGTGCCAGCAGCTTAGGATCTCCGGGGGGGACTAATGAAAAACTGTTTTTT; CDR3 protein: CASSLGSPGGTNEKLFF
clone size: once; J gene: TRBJ2-7; V gene: TRBV5-1; D gene: TRBD2; CDR3 DNA: TGCGCCAGCAGCTTGTTAGCGGGAGCTACCTACGAGCAGTACTTC; CDR3 protein: CASSLLAGATYEQYF
clone size: NA; J gene: TRBJ1-4; V gene: TRBV28; D gene: NA; CDR3 DNA: TGTGCCAGCAGTTTAGGGCAGGCTAATGAAAAACTGTTTTTT; CDR3 protein: CASSLGQANEKLFF
clone size: NA; J gene: TRBJ2-7; V gene: TRBV19; D gene: NA; CDR3 DNA: TGTGCCAGTAGTTGGAGGGCAGAAAGCTCCTACGAGCAGTACTTC; CDR3 protein: CASSWRAESSYEQYF
clone size: NA; J gene: TRBJ2-6; V gene: TRBV24-1; D gene: NA; CDR3 DNA: TGTGCCGCTTCTCGCGGGGTTTCTGGGGCCAACGTCCTGACTTTC; CDR3 protein: CAASRGVSGANVLTF
clone size: NA; J gene: TRBJ2-5; V gene: TRBV11-2; D gene: TRBD2; CDR3 DNA: TGTGCCAGCAGCTTAGGAGCGGGAGGGCCTAGAGAGACCCAGTACTTC; CDR3 protein: CASSLGAGGPRETQYF
clone size: NA; J gene: TRBJ1-5; V gene: TRBV19; D gene: TRBD1; CDR3 DNA: TGTGCCAGTAGTCCTCAGACAGGGGGAAGTCAGCCCCAGCATTTT; CDR3 protein: CASSPQTGGSQPQHF
clone size: NA; J gene: TRBJ1-1; V gene: TRBV3-1/TRBV3-2; D gene: NA; CDR3 DNA: TGTGCCAGCAGCGGCAGACAGAACACTGAAGCTTTCTTT; CDR3 protein: CASSGRQNTEAFF